One and the same sample provided the 24 T cell receptor beta chains below, sequenced in a study of low-dose radiotherapy and immunotherapy resistance in tumors. Time point: after trial treatment. Treatment indicated: LDRT plus nivolumab, ipilimumab, low-dose cyclophosphamide and aspirin (RACIN trial). Primers targeting TRAV and TRBV primed first-strand cDNA, covering alpha and beta chains. PCR amplification of the TCRs was performed with Phusion for 20 to 25 PCR cycles, and it relied on a constant-region primer together with a V-primer adapter. MiXCR, run by TCRdb on the reads, gives a single entry per CDR3 protein. The table lists about 39,000 distinct CDR3 sequences, around 21% of them singletons. The specimen was PBMCs, collected after low-dose radiotherapy plus immunotherapy. The source is a female donor with ovarian cancer.

This clonotype was detected ten times or more. V and J are TRBV28 and TRBJ1-6, with D possibly TRBD1 on 6 matching bases. The CDR3 consists of 10 residues. Trimming removed 11 bases from V and 9 bases from J, with 8 bases in between. Per the germline V gene, CDR1 is MDHEN and CDR2 is SYDVKM. CDR3 nucleotide sequence: TGTGCCGCGGGGGCTTCACCCCTCCACTTT. It encodes CAAGASPLHF.

Note on this clonotype: A read error is likely here: a far larger clone is one base away. The V call is TRBV13, the J call TRBJ2-7; D may be TRBD1 (6 bases). The CDR3 has 15 residues. Trimming left V 3 bases short and J 7 bases short, with 19 bases between. Germline V lookup: CDR1 PRHDT, CDR2 FYEKMQ (reference sequence). Written as DNA, the CDR3 is TGTGCCAGCAGCTTTCCAGGGGCATACTACAATGAGCAGTACTTC. It translates to CASSFPGAYYNEQYF.

This clonotype occurred a few times. The chain combines TRBV28 with TRBJ2-3; D might be TRBD2 (6 bases). CDR1 is MDHEN, CDR2 SYDVKM, per germline. The CDR3 covers 15 residues. V shed 1 base and J shed 2 bases, with 10 bases lying between them. CDR3 in DNA: TGTGCCAGCAGTTTATCAGGCGGGACCACAGATACGCAGTATTTT. It codes for CASSLSGGTTDTQYF.

Many counts were recorded for this clonotype. This rearrangement joins TRBV11-2 to TRBJ2-1; D tentatively reads TRBD1 or TRBD2 (6 bases each). The V end lost 1 base, the J end lost 9 bases, and 13 bases lay between the germline ends. The CDR3 is made up of 14 amino acids. Per the germline V gene, CDR1 is SGHAT and CDR2 is FQNNGV. The CDR3 spells CASSLVSGGGEQFF. The DNA for the CDR3 is TGTGCCAGCAGCTTAGTTAGCGGAGGGGGTGAGCAGTTCTTC.

In its sample, this clonotype was seen many times. This chain links TRBV10-1 with TRBJ2-5, with 7 bases aligning to TRBD2. Per germline, CDR1 WNHNN and CDR2 SYGVQD (reference sequence). V gave up 6 bases and J gave up 7 bases; unmatched junction bases: 8. The CDR3 covers 13 residues. The CDR3 sequence: CASRGTNLGTQYF. DNA of the CDR3: TGCGCCAGCAGGGGGACTAACCTCGGGACCCAGTACTTC.

This clonotype was found many times. This chain links TRBV18 with TRBJ1-2; D call uncertain. The CDR3 sequence is 15 residues long. Germline CDR1 KGHSH, CDR2 LQKENI. Trimming shortened V by 3 bases and J by 3 bases, and 14 bases separated the two germline ends. The DNA of the CDR3 is TGTGCCAGCTCACCCCTCCCGCAGGTAGACTATGGCTACACCTTC. Translated: CASSPLPQVDYGYTF.

This clonotype was counted ten times or more. V and J are TRBV12-5 and TRBJ2-7; D is unclear. V dropped 2 bases and J dropped 2 bases, with 10 bases sitting between them. Germline V gene lookup returns CDR1 LGHNT and CDR2 FRNRAP. This CDR3 is built from 14 residues. The DNA of the CDR3 is TGTGCTAGTGGTTTGCCCACGTCCCCCTACGAGCAGTACTTC. Its protein product is CASGLPTSPYEQYF.

This sequence joins TRBV10-3 and TRBJ2-2; 7 bases match TRBD2. The V gene end was trimmed by 3 bases and the J gene end by 2 bases; junction bases not matched to a gene: 9. Per the germline V gene, CDR1 is ENHRY and CDR2 is SYGVKD. This CDR3 is 17 amino acids long. The CDR3 loop reads CAISEVGSSGNTGELFF. The DNA of the CDR3 is TGTGCCATCAGTGAAGTAGGGTCTAGCGGAAACACCGGGGAGCTGTTTTTT.

The chain joins TRBV12-5 to TRBJ2-7; D tentatively fits TRBD1 or TRBD2 (6 bases each). The CDR3 is 14 amino acids. The germline CDR1 and CDR2 sequences are LGHNT and FRNRAP. V was clipped by 2 bases and J by 3 bases, with 11 bases between them. In DNA, the CDR3 is TGTGCTAGTGGTTTGATCGGAGGGGGCTACGAGCAGTACTTC. Protein product: CASGLIGGGYEQYF. Combining the CDR3 with reference TRBV12-5 and TRBJ2-7 gives the whole variable domain DARVTQTPRHKVTEMGQEVTMRCQPILGHNTVFWYRQTMMQGLELLAYFRNRAPLDDSGMPKDRFSAEMPDATLATLKIQPSEPRDSAVYFCASGLIGGGYEQYFGPGTRLTVT.

This clonotype has a handful of counts. The V gene is TRBV19, the J gene TRBJ1-2; D might be TRBD1 (6 bases). The V gene's germline CDR1 is LNHDA and CDR2 SQIVND (reference sequence). The V end was cut by 6 bases, the J end by 4 bases, with 12 bases between. CDR3 size: 13 residues. The CDR3 coding sequence is TGTGCCAGTAGCTCAGGGGTGGGCTATGGCTACACCTTC. Its protein is CASSSGVGYGYTF.

This clonotype was seen once. A single base is all that separates this from a far larger clone, so a read error is likely. This rearrangement joins TRBV2 to TRBJ2-4; 9 bases are a match to TRBD1. Germline V gives CDR1 SNHLY, CDR2 FYNNEI. The CDR3 totals 16 residues. The CDR3 is CASSSGQGGAKDIQYF. In nucleotides, the CDR3 is TGTGCCAGCAGCTCGGGACAGGGCGGCGCCAAAGACATTCAGTACTTC.

This clonotype was counted many times. The chain uses TRBV29-1 and TRBJ2-3, with D perhaps TRBD1 (5 bases). V lost 6 bases to trimming and J lost 0 bases, with 10 bases between them. The CDR3 is 13 residues long. From germline, CDR1 is SQVTM and CDR2 ANQGSEA. CDR3 residues: CSVQGRSTDTQYF. DNA for the CDR3: TGCAGCGTCCAGGGCAGAAGCACAGATACGCAGTATTTT.

As to this clonotype: This probably arose from a read error, given a far larger clone one base away. This chain uses TRBV7-8 with TRBJ2-1; D may be TRBD1 (6 bases). The CDR3 length is 16 residues. V lost 1 base to trimming and J lost 10 bases, with 20 bases between them. Germline V gene lookup returns CDR1 SGHVS and CDR2 FQNEAQ. The CDR3 sequence is CASSLGGNFLQGEQFF. CDR3 DNA sequence: TGTGCCAGCAGCTTAGGTGGGAACTTCCTACAGGGCGAGCAGTTCTTC. Based on the CDR3 plus reference TRBV7-8 and TRBJ2-1, the full variable domain is GAGVSQSPRYKVAKRGQDVALRCDPISGHVSLFWYQQALGQGPEFLTYFQNEAQLDKSGLPSDRFFAERPEGSVSTLKIQRTQQEDSAVYLCASSLGGNFLQGEQFFGPGTRLTVL.

This clonotype came up many times. This rearrangement joins TRBV12-3 or TRBV12-4 to TRBJ2-1; D is possibly TRBD1 (5 bases). V lost 1 base and J lost 6, with 13 bases in between. The CDR3 is 15 amino acids. CDR3 in DNA: TGTGCCAGCAGTTTAGGGCAGGGTTCGGTCAATGAGCAGTTCTTC. It yields the protein CASSLGQGSVNEQFF.

The V gene is TRBV7-9, the J gene TRBJ2-1; the D gene is possibly TRBD1 (6 bases). V lost 2 bases and J 1 base, leaving 15 bases between the germline ends. Germline V gives CDR1 SEHNR, CDR2 FQNEAQ (reference sequence). This CDR3 is built from 17 residues. CDR3 DNA: TGTGCCAGCAGCTTACTTAATGGGGGCCGATCCTACAATGAGCAGTTCTTC. Amino acids: CASSLLNGGRSYNEQFF.

With regard to this clonotype: A far larger clone is a single base away, which makes a read error likely. The chain uses TRBV6-5 and TRBJ2-1, with D tentatively TRBD1 (5 bases). V lost 6 bases to trimming and J lost 10 bases, with 19 bases between them. Germline CDR1 and CDR2: MNHEY and SVGAGI. CDR3 length: 14 residues. CDR3 DNA: TGTGCCAGCAGCCGCATTGGGGCCCACTACGAGCAGTTCTTC. Its translation is CASSRIGAHYEQFF.

This clonotype was seen at least ten times. CDR3 loop: CASSLDLGNTEAFF. CDR3 sequence (DNA): TGCGCCAGCAGCTTGGATTTGGGGAACACTGAAGCTTTCTTT. The chain carries TRBV5-1 and TRBJ1-1; D ambiguous. V shed 0 bases and J shed 1 base, with 7 bases lying between them. The CDR3 consists of 14 residues. Per germline, CDR1 SGHRS and CDR2 YFSETQ.

The table lists this clonotype with many counts. The rearrangement joins TRBV19 to TRBJ2-3; D uncertain. V was shortened by 5 bases and J by 4 bases, with 4 bases between the two germline ends. Germline CDR1 and CDR2: LNHDA and SQIVND (reference sequence). This CDR3 is 11 amino acids long. The CDR3 nucleotides read TGTGCCAGTAGTCGCTCAGATACGCAGTATTTT. Residues: CASSRSDTQYF.

Ten or more counts support this clonotype. V gene TRBV5-5 combines with J gene TRBJ2-1; D is undetermined. The V and J ends lost 1 base and 7 bases respectively, with 18 bases between them. Germline CDR1 and CDR2: SGHKS and YYEKEE (reference sequence). This CDR3 has 16 amino acids. The CDR3 DNA sequence: TGTGCCAGCAGCTTGTCCGGATTCTGGGGTGTTAATGAGCAGTTCTTC. Residues: CASSLSGFWGVNEQFF.

This clonotype has a handful of counts. The chain recombines TRBV12-3 or TRBV12-4 with TRBJ2-5, with D perhaps matching TRBD1 or TRBD2 (5 bases each). V shed 0 bases and J shed 5 bases, with 13 bases lying between them. The CDR3 runs 15 residues. The CDR3 DNA follows: TGTGCCAGCAGTTTAGCTGCTGGGGGTGGTGAGACCCAGTACTTC. This sequence encodes CASSLAAGGGETQYF.

Many counts were recorded for this clonotype. V is TRBV25-1 and J is TRBJ2-3; D is possibly TRBD2 (6 bases). Trimming left V 6 bases short and J 0 bases short, with 16 bases between. The CDR3 is 16 amino acids. Germline CDR1 is MGHDK and CDR2 is SYGVNS. The DNA for the CDR3 is TGTGCCAGCAGCGAAGGGACTCTCGCTAGCACAGATACGCAGTATTTT. This translates into CASSEGTLASTDTQYF.

As regards this clonotype: This probably arose from a read error, given a far larger clone one base away. This chain uses TRBV13 with TRBJ2-1; maybe TRBD1 (6 bases). With 6 bases removed from V and 7 bases from J, the gap between germline ends came to 19 bases. The CDR3 sequence is 15 residues long. Germline CDR1 and CDR2: PRHDT and FYEKMQ (reference sequence). CDR3 bases: TGTGCCAGCAGTGACGGGCAGGGGTTTATGAATGAGCAGTTCTTC. Translated: CASSDGQGFMNEQFF.

This clonotype was found many times. The genes are TRBV5-1 and TRBJ2-6; possibly TRBD2 for D (6 bases). V lost 1 base and J lost 4, with 9 bases in between. Looked up from germline, CDR1 is SGHRS and CDR2 is YFSETQ. This CDR3 region has 15 residues. The CDR3 loop is CASSLWGEGANVLTF. In nucleotides, the CDR3 is TGCGCCAGCAGCTTGTGGGGGGAAGGGGCCAACGTCCTGACTTTC.

This clonotype was detected ten times or more. The J gene is TRBJ2-3, the V gene TRBV6-5, with D possibly TRBD2 on 6 matching bases. The CDR3 has 15 amino acids. Germline loops: CDR1 MNHEY, CDR2 SVGAGI. V was trimmed by 6 bases and J by 2 bases, leaving 15 bases between them. DNA of the CDR3: TGTGCCAGCAGCTCAGGAGGGTCCCCCACAGATACGCAGTATTTT. Its translation is CASSSGGSPTDTQYF.